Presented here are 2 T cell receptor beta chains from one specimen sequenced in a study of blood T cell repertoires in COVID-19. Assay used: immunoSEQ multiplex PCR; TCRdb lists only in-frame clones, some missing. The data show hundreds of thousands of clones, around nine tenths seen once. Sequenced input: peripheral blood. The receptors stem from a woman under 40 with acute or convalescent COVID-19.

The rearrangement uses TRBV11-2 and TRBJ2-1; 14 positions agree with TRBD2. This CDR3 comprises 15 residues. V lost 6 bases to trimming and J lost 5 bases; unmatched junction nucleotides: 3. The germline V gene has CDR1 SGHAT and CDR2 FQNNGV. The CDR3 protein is CASSWTSGGNNEQFF. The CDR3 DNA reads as TGTGCCAGCAGTTGGACTAGCGGGGGGAACAATGAGCAGTTCTTC. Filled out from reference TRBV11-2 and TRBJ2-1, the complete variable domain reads EAGVAQSPRYKIIEKRQSVAFWCNPISGHATLYWYQQILGQGPKLLIQFQNNGVVDDSQLPKDRFSAERLKGVDSTLKIQPAKLEDSAVYLCASSWTSGGNNEQFFGPGTRLTVL.

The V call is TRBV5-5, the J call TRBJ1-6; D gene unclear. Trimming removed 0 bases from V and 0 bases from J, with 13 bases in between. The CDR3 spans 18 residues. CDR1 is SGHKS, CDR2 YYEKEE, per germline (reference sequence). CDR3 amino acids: CASSLEQVFNSYNSPLHF. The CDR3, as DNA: TGTGCCAGCAGCTTGGAGCAGGTATTCAACTCCTATAATTCACCCCTCCACTTT.